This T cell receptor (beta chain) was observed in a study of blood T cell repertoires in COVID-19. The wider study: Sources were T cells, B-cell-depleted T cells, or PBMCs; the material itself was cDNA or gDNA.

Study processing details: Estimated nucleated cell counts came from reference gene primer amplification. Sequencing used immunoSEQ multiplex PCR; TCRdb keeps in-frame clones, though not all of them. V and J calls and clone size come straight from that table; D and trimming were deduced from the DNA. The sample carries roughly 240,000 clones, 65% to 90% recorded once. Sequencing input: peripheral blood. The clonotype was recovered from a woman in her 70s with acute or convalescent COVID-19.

The CDR3 nucleotides read TGTGCCAGCAGTTCAAGACAGACGTCACCCCTCCACTTT. Protein sequence: CASSSRQTSPLHF. This chain links TRBV7-8 with TRBJ1-6, with D possibly being TRBD1 (5 bases). This CDR3 has 13 residues. CDR1 SGHVS and CDR2 FQNEAQ come from the germline V gene. Trimming cost V 6 bases and J 10 bases, with 13 bases left between them.